This T cell receptor beta chain was observed in a study of blood T cell repertoires in COVID-19. The wider study: Samples of COVID-19 (acute and convalescent) were obtained from the United States, Italy and Spain.

Authors' methods: Nucleated cell number was recorded as an estimate derived from reference gene primer amplification. Assay: immunoSEQ multiplex PCR; the TCRdb copy retains only in-frame clones and omits some. V, J and clone size are taken as reported in that table, and D and trimming were inferred from the DNA itself. The table has some 96,000 clones, less than 90% seen once; the top ten hold approximately 7%. This TCR came from a man in his thirties or forties in a cohort sampled during active COVID-19. Input material: peripheral blood.

The CDR3 DNA follows: TGTGCCAGCTCCCCTGACAGGGGGAGCAATCAGCCCCAGCATTTT. Protein: CASSPDRGSNQPQHF. The gene calls are TRBV18 and TRBJ1-5; TRBD1 agrees at 9 bases. The CDR3 runs to 15 residues. V shed 6 bases, J shed 1 base, and the junction held 4 bases outside the gene matches. Germline loops: CDR1 KGHSH, CDR2 LQKENI.